The clone carrying this T cell receptor beta chain was recorded at least ten times. Time point specified: patch test 2, 6 weeks after DPC sensitization. Stated treatment: therapeutic diphenylcyclopropenone sensitization with weekly scalp DPC. Extraction of total RNA was performed on unfractionated whole blood. This sample is drawn from a study of human T cells and chemical hapten exposure. V dropped 3 bases and J dropped 4 bases, with 15 bases sitting between them. CDR1 MNHEY and CDR2 SMNVEV come from the germline V gene (reference sequence). The CDR3 has 15 residues. Via MiXCR, TCRdb re-called the RACE reads, giving one row per CDR3 protein. The sample lists over 100,000 distinct CDR3 sequences; roughly 10% were seen once.

This clonotype originated in a woman in her thirties or forties with alopecia areata. Some clones in this sample may be carry-over from other donors' samples. Sequenced material: whole blood, taken in connection with sensitization to the hapten diphenylcyclopropenone (DPC). The chain combines TRBV27 with TRBJ1-2; D gene uncertain. CDR3 sequence: CASSFGTGSRYGYTF. The CDR3 coding sequence is TGTGCCAGCAGTTTCGGCACTGGTTCGCGCTATGGCTACACCTTC.